These 32 T cell receptor beta chains originate from one sample sequenced in a study of T-cell reconstitution after alpha-beta-depleted transplantation in children listed by TCRdb under 2016. To prepare the library, PCR was applied. The listed sequencing device is Illumina HiSeq 2500. To normalize quantification of the TCRbeta repertoire, the TCR libraries were built with molecular barcoding that relied on unique molecular identifiers. The raw public reads went through TCRdb reprocessing: fastp at Q25, MiXCR clone calling, in-frame beta chains kept. Identical CDR3 protein sequences are pooled into one entry, listed with their most common genes and DNA. This sample lists about 610,000 distinct CDR3 sequences; roughly 10% were detected once. The ten top clones hold 4% to 5% of the sample. The specimen comprised PBMCs from the stem cell graft donor, sampled from the stem cell graft. All receptors derive from a human donor who donated a stem cell graft to a child with acute myeloid leukemia.

The chain has TRBV5-1 and TRBJ2-1, with 10 bases aligning to TRBD2. With 0 bases clipped from V and 0 bases from J, the junction kept 12 bases outside the gene matches. From germline, CDR1 is SGHRS and CDR2 YFSETQ. The CDR3 loop spans 20 amino acids. In DNA, the CDR3 is TGCGCCAGCAGCTTGGAGTCTAGCGGGAGAAGTCGGAGCTCCTACAATGAGCAGTTCTTC. Encoded protein: CASSLESSGRSRSSYNEQFF.

The chain links TRBV3-1 to TRBJ2-1; D gene unclear. The length of the CDR3 is 12 residues. Germline lookup yields CDR1 LGHDT and CDR2 YNNKEL (reference sequence). The V end was cut by 4 bases, the J end by 6 bases, with 7 bases between. As DNA, the CDR3 is TGTGCCAGCAGCCGGCTGTCCAATGAGCAGTTCTTC. Protein sequence: CASSRLSNEQFF.

The chain is built from TRBV12-3 or TRBV12-4 and TRBJ1-2, with 8 positions matching TRBD1. The V gene end was trimmed by 6 bases and the J gene end by 4 bases; junction bases not matched to a gene: 10. The CDR3 runs 15 residues. The chain's CDR3 is CASSRFAGGSYGYTF. Written as DNA, the CDR3 is TGTGCCAGCAGCCGATTTGCAGGGGGCTCCTATGGCTACACCTTC.

This clonotype was picked up many times. The genes are TRBV20-1 and TRBJ2-7, with 11 bases identical to TRBD2. Germline CDR1 DFQATT, CDR2 SNEGSKA (reference sequence). V lost 1 base, J lost 7 bases, and 6 bases stayed unmatched. This CDR3 has 14 residues. The CDR3 nucleotides read TGCAGTGCTAGAGGTAGCGGGAGGGCGTGGGAGCAGTACTTC. This translates into CSARGSGRAWEQYF.

The genes are TRBV28 and TRBJ2-1; D might be TRBD1 (5 bases). The CDR3 length is 14 residues. V was trimmed by 6 bases and J by 6 bases, leaving 15 bases between them. Germline CDR1 reads MDHEN; CDR2 reads SYDVKM. The CDR3 DNA reads as TGTGCCAGCAGCCTAACCAGGGTCCTCAATGAGCAGTTCTTC. As protein: CASSLTRVLNEQFF.

V usage is TRBV6-5 and J usage is TRBJ1-6; no firm D call. V lost 8 bases, J lost 7 bases, and 9 bases lay in between. This CDR3 spans 12 amino acids. The germline V gene encodes CDR1 MNHEY and CDR2 SVGAGI. The CDR3 sequence: CASRTANSPLHF. CDR3 DNA sequence: TGTGCCAGCCGAACGGCAAATTCACCCCTCCACTTT.

This clonotype was seen a handful of times. The chain carries TRBV29-1 and TRBJ1-2, with 8 bases that match TRBD1. Germline V gives CDR1 SQVTM, CDR2 ANQGSEA. The V segment lost 7 bases and the J segment 11 bases; nucleotides outside the gene matches: 15. This CDR3 is built from 13 residues. CDR3 coding DNA: TGCAGCGCGATACCGACAGGGGTGTTTAGGTACACCTTC. This sequence encodes CSAIPTGVFRYTF.

This clonotype was recorded at least ten times. The gene calls are TRBV14 and TRBJ2-6, with D unclear. The CDR3 consists of 16 residues. In germline, CDR1 is SGHDN, CDR2 FVKESK. The V and J ends lost 6 bases and 4 bases respectively, with 16 bases between them. CDR3 sequence: CASRKMGPGGANVLTF. CDR3 bases: TGTGCCAGCAGAAAGATGGGTCCCGGGGGGGCCAACGTCCTGACTTTC.

The chain recombines TRBV20-1 with TRBJ2-2, with 10 bases lining up with TRBD2. This CDR3 comprises 16 residues. V shed 6 bases, J shed 5 bases, and the junction held 12 bases outside the gene matches. Germline CDR1 is DFQATT and CDR2 is SNEGSKA (reference sequence). This CDR3 is CSASAKLAGRTGELFF. CDR3 nucleotides: TGCAGTGCATCGGCGAAACTAGCGGGAAGAACCGGGGAGCTGTTTTTT.

Only a few counts were recorded for this clonotype. The chain is built from TRBV20-1 and TRBJ2-7; 12 bases map to TRBD2. Germline CDR1 reads DFQATT; CDR2 reads SNEGSKA (reference sequence). The trim removed 6 bases at V and 6 bases at J, leaving 21 bases unmatched. The CDR3 length is 18 residues. The CDR3: CSARYTGGASGRASEQYF. CDR3 coding DNA: TGCAGTGCCCGATACACCGGGGGGGCTAGCGGGAGGGCCTCCGAGCAGTACTTC.

On this clonotype itself: A read error may account for a junction end that differs from germline. The rearrangement links TRBV20-1 to TRBJ2-7, with D perhaps assigned TRBD1 or TRBD2 (6 bases each). This CDR3 is built from 16 residues. CDR1 and CDR2 (germline): DFQATT, SNEGSKA (reference sequence). Here the CDR3 reads CCARDQWGASSYEQYF. CDR3 DNA: TGCTGTGCTAGAGATCAATGGGGGGCTAGCTCCTACGAGCAGTACTTC.

This clonotype was detected only a few times. The chain employs TRBV15 and TRBJ2-2; 7 bases fit TRBD2. This CDR3 has 15 residues. Looked up from germline, CDR1 is LNHNV and CDR2 is YYDKDF (reference sequence). J was trimmed by 1 base and V by 5 bases; bases with no gene match: 4. In DNA form, the CDR3 reads TGTGCCACCAGCGAACTAGCGCAGAACACCGGGGAGCTGTTTTTT. Its translation: CATSELAQNTGELFF.

CDR3 bases: TGTGCCAGCAGCCAAGATCCAGGATTTAACACTGAAGCTTTCTTT. Translating it yields CASSQDPGFNTEAFF. This chain uses TRBV4-2 with TRBJ1-1; D remains ambiguous. Germline assignment: CDR1 LGHNA and CDR2 YNFKEQ. The CDR3 has 15 residues. V lost 0 bases and J lost 2, with 10 bases in between.

The table lists this clonotype with a few counts. The genes are TRBV7-9 and TRBJ2-7; D is ambiguous. The CDR3 consists of 13 residues. V was cut by 6 bases and J by 3 bases, with 12 bases left in between. CDR1 and CDR2 (germline): SEHNR, FQNEAQ (reference sequence). This CDR3 is CASSLSSHYEQYF. In DNA, the CDR3 is TGTGCCAGCAGTCTCTCGTCACACTACGAGCAGTACTTC.

The chain employs TRBV7-9 and TRBJ2-1; TRBD2 matches at 9 bases. CDR3 length equals 16 residues. After removal of 6 bases from V and 4 bases from J, the junction contained 10 bases not matched to a gene. Germline V gene data show CDR1 as SEHNR and CDR2 as FQNEAQ (reference sequence). CDR3: CASSLGREGPYNEQFF. The DNA for the CDR3 is TGTGCCAGCAGTCTTGGGCGGGAGGGACCATACAATGAGCAGTTCTTC.

The CDR3 DNA is TGCAGTGCTAGACACAAAGGCAATCAGCCCCAGCATTTT. As protein: CSARHKGNQPQHF. The chain is built from TRBV20-1 and TRBJ1-5; no clear D. V dropped 2 bases and J dropped 2 bases, with 7 bases sitting between them. The CDR3 extends over 13 amino acids. Germline V gives CDR1 DFQATT, CDR2 SNEGSKA (reference sequence).

This clonotype was seen repeatedly, ten times or more. The chain is built from TRBV4-2 and TRBJ2-4, with 12 nucleotides matching TRBD2. This CDR3 is built from 18 residues. CDR1 is LGHNA, CDR2 YNFKEQ, per germline. J was trimmed by 2 bases and V by 3 bases; bases with no gene match: 8. As DNA, the CDR3 is TGTGCCAGCAGCCAGGAAAGGAGGACTAGCGGGACCAAAAACATTCAGTACTTC. This codes for CASSQERRTSGTKNIQYF.

The table lists this clonotype with a few counts. The chain links TRBV28 to TRBJ1-2; perhaps TRBD1 as D (6 bases). Germline V lookup: CDR1 MDHEN, CDR2 SYDVKM. The V and J ends lost 6 bases and 4 bases respectively, with 18 bases between them. The CDR3 spans 15 residues. This chain's CDR3 is CASSLPGAWGYGYTF. In nucleotides, the CDR3 is TGTGCCAGCAGCTTGCCGGGGGCCTGGGGCTATGGCTACACCTTC.

This clonotype was observed a handful of times. The rearrangement joins TRBV7-3 to TRBJ1-1; 7 nucleotides align to TRBD1. This CDR3 region has 13 residues. V trimming: 5 bases; J trimming: 7 bases; junction bases outside the gene matches: 7. Germline-derived CDR1 and CDR2 are SGHTA and FQGTGA. CDR3 sequence: CASSTDRAHEAFF. The CDR3 DNA reads as TGTGCCAGCAGCACTGACAGGGCGCATGAAGCTTTCTTT.

This clonotype has only a few counts. The rearrangement joins TRBV2 to TRBJ1-1, with 9 bases that match TRBD1. The CDR3 is 15 residues long. With V trimmed by 5 bases and J by 1 base, 5 bases remained unmatched. The germline CDR1 and CDR2 sequences are SNHLY and FYNNEI. The CDR3 DNA reads TGTGCCAGCAGTCCCGGGACAGGGCGGAACACTGAAGCTTTCTTT. Translation gives CASSPGTGRNTEAFF.

This clonotype was detected only a few times. V is TRBV5-1 and J is TRBJ2-7; D is possibly TRBD1 or TRBD2 (5 bases each). V gave up 4 bases and J gave up 0 bases, with 8 bases separating them. The germline gives CDR1 SGHRS, CDR2 YFSETQ. The CDR3 spans 13 residues. CDR3 nucleotide sequence: TGCGCCAGCAGCGATGGGACCTCCTACGAGCAGTACTTC. Amino acids: CASSDGTSYEQYF.

This clonotype was seen repeatedly, ten times or more. This chain uses TRBV5-5 with TRBJ2-1; D is unclear. The CDR3 is 16 residues long. Between the trimmed V and J ends, which lost 0 bases and 1 base, there was a span of 11 bases. Germline CDR1 is SGHKS and CDR2 is YYEKEE (reference sequence). Here the CDR3 DNA reads TGTGCCAGCAGCTTGGCTCTCCGGGTTTCCTACAATGAGCAGTTCTTC. Translated, it gives CASSLALRVSYNEQFF.

The rearrangement links TRBV7-2 to TRBJ2-7; no clear D gene. V gave up 5 bases and J gave up 7 bases, with 12 bases separating them. The CDR3 runs to 12 residues. CDR1 and CDR2 from the germline V gene are SGHTA and FQGNSA. As DNA, the CDR3 is TGTGCCAGCAGCCCCTACATCGGTGAGCAGTACTTC. Residues: CASSPYIGEQYF. Full variable domain (remainder filled in from reference TRBV7-2 and TRBJ2-7): GAGVSQSPSNKVTEKGKDVELRCDPISGHTALYWYRQSLGQGLEFLIYFQGNSAPDKSGLPSDRFSAERTGGSVSTLTIQRTQQEDSAVYLCASSPYIGEQYFGPGTRLTVT.

This clonotype was recorded at least ten times. This sequence joins TRBV6-5 and TRBJ2-3, with 9 positions matching TRBD2. This CDR3 contains 18 residues. The germline V gene encodes CDR1 MNHEY and CDR2 SVGAGI. Trimming at V came to 2 bases and at J to 2 bases, leaving 11 bases not matched to a gene. Written as DNA, the CDR3 is TGTGCCAGCAGTTACGGCACGGCGGGAGGGCCGAACACAGATACGCAGTATTTT. It yields the protein CASSYGTAGGPNTDTQYF.

This clonotype was picked up many times. The DNA for the CDR3 is TGTGCCAGCAGTGAGAACAGCCTCCCCTTCTATGGCTACACCTTC. Encoded protein: CASSENSLPFYGYTF. The rearrangement uses TRBV2 and TRBJ1-2; no definite D call. Germline CDR1 is SNHLY and CDR2 is FYNNEI. Between the trimmed V and J ends, which lost 3 bases and 4 bases, there was a span of 15 bases. This CDR3 spans 15 amino acids.

This clonotype showed up just a few times. This sequence joins TRBV7-2 and TRBJ2-1; D is unresolved. Germline-derived CDR1 and CDR2 are SGHTA and FQGNSA. The ends were cut back, 5 bases at V and 0 bases at J, with 11 bases in the middle. The CDR3 loop spans 15 amino acids. CDR3 in amino acids: CASSPDWRSYNEQFF. As DNA, the CDR3 is TGTGCCAGCAGCCCCGACTGGCGCTCCTACAATGAGCAGTTCTTC.

V gene TRBV3-1 combines with J gene TRBJ2-7; the match to TRBD2 covers 14 bases. Losses at the gene ends were 4 bases for V and 6 bases for J; bases not matched to a gene: 23. Germline CDR1 and CDR2: LGHDT and YNNKEL (reference sequence). The CDR3 is made up of 21 amino acids. In DNA form, the CDR3 reads TGTGCCAGCAGCCTCGTATCCGGGACTAGCGGGAGATGGGAGATTTTGGGCGAGCAGTACTTC. It codes for CASSLVSGTSGRWEILGEQYF.

The rearrangement joins TRBV15 to TRBJ2-1; a possible D gene is TRBD1 (5 bases). This CDR3 comprises 14 residues. Trimming shortened V by 11 bases and J by 1 base, and 15 bases separated the two germline ends. Per germline, CDR1 LNHNV and CDR2 YYDKDF (reference sequence). The CDR3 reads CAVPSGRSYNEQFF. The CDR3 DNA is TGTGCCGTACCGTCAGGGCGATCCTACAATGAGCAGTTCTTC.

The chain combines TRBV2 with TRBJ2-2, with D perhaps matching TRBD1 (6 bases). The CDR3 sequence is 15 residues long. Trimming took off 7 bases at V and 0 bases at J, with 12 bases between the two ends. Germline V gives CDR1 SNHLY, CDR2 FYNNEI. For the CDR3, the DNA is TGTGCCAGCAACACAGGGTTCGCGAACACCGGGGAGCTGTTTTTT. The encoded protein is CASNTGFANTGELFF.

This chain connects TRBV15 to TRBJ2-3; tentatively, D is TRBD1 or TRBD2 (6 bases each). The CDR3 has 16 residues. The germline V gene has CDR1 LNHNV and CDR2 YYDKDF (reference sequence). The V end was cut by 0 bases, the J end by 1 base, with 11 bases between. The CDR3 protein is CATSREGGRGTDTQYF. The CDR3 DNA reads as TGTGCCACCAGCAGAGAGGGGGGCCGTGGCACAGATACGCAGTATTTT.

V gene TRBV28 combines with J gene TRBJ2-1, with 7 bases lining up with TRBD2. The V and J ends lost 6 bases and 0 bases, in that order; junction bases with no gene match: 5. This CDR3 spans 15 amino acids. The germline V gene has CDR1 MDHEN and CDR2 SYDVKM. For the CDR3, the DNA is TGTGCCAGCAGGGTAGGCGGGGGCTCCTACAATGAGCAGTTCTTC. Its protein is CASRVGGGSYNEQFF. Filled out from reference TRBV28 and TRBJ2-1, the complete variable domain reads DVKVTQSSRYLVKRTGEKVFLECVQDMDHENMFWYRQDPGLGLRLIYFSYDVKMKEKGDIPEGYSVSREKKERFSLILESASTNQTSMYLCASRVGGGSYNEQFFGPGTRLTVL.

This clonotype showed up many times. The V call is TRBV5-6, the J call TRBJ1-5, with 8 bases matching TRBD1. The trim removed 1 base at V and 1 base at J, leaving 7 bases unmatched. CDR1 and CDR2 from the germline V gene are SGHDT and YYEEEE. This CDR3 region has 17 residues. The CDR3 loop is CASSLTGGVRSNQPQHF. CDR3 coding DNA: TGTGCCAGCAGCTTGACAGGGGGTGTGAGAAGCAATCAGCCCCAGCATTTT.